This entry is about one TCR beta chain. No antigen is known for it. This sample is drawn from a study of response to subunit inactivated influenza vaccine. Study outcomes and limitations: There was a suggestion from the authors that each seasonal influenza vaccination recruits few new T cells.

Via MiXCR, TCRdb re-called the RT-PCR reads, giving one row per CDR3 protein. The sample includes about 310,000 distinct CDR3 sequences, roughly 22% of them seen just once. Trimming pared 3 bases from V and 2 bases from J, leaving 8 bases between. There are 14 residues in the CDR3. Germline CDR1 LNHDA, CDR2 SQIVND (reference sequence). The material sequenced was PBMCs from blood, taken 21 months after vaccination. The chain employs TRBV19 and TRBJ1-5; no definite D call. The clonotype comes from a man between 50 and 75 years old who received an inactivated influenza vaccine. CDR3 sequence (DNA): TGTGCCAGTAGTATTGCACGGGGCAATCAGCCCCAGCATTTT. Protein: CASSIARGNQPQHF.